The 2 T cell receptor beta chains below come from one sample, sequenced in a study of blood T cell repertoires in COVID-19. Sequenced by immunoSEQ multiplex PCR; TCRdb stores in-frame clones only, minus some. This sample has almost 55,000 clones, with 88% found just once. The sample comprised peripheral blood. All receptors derive from a human donor in a cohort sampled during active COVID-19.

The chain is built from TRBV5-1 and TRBJ2-2, with D possibly matching TRBD1 (5 bases). Deletions cut 0 bases from V and 0 bases from J, with 6 bases between. The CDR3 extends over 15 amino acids. CDR1 is SGHRS and CDR2 is YFSETQ in the germline V gene. The CDR3 DNA reads TGCGCCAGCAGCTTGGAGGGGACGAACACCGGGGAGCTGTTTTTT. Amino acids: CASSLEGTNTGELFF.

The rearrangement uses TRBV9 and TRBJ1-4, with 9 positions matching TRBD1. The trim removed 2 bases at V and 3 bases at J, leaving 5 bases unmatched. Germline V gene lookup returns CDR1 SGDLS and CDR2 YYNGEE. The CDR3 covers 16 residues. CDR3 nucleotide sequence: TGTGCCAGCAGCGTCAGAGGGGACAGGGCTAATGAAAAACTGTTTTTT. Protein product: CASSVRGDRANEKLFF.